The clone carrying this T cell receptor beta chain turned up a few times. Antigen: not known. The CDR3 has 13 residues. The germline V gene encodes CDR1 KGHDR and CDR2 SFDVKD. V lost 8 bases to trimming and J lost 7 bases; unmatched junction nucleotides: 7. The method was immunoSEQ multiplex PCR; TCRdb's version includes in-frame clones alone and lacks a portion of them. The data contain 130,000 to 150,000 clones, approximately 78% of them singletons. These data belong to a study of T cell responses to AZD1222 COVID-19 vaccine. Whole-study results and caveats: Spike was spanned by vaccine-associated CD4 TCRs, which were dominant at 160-218 and 743-854. Donors skewed white British and female; clonal diversity was possibly underestimated.

The sequenced sample was peripheral blood, obtained on day 0 of MenACWY control vaccination. This sequence joins TRBV24-1 and TRBJ2-7; 10 bases agree with TRBD1. The source of this sequence is an adult in good health. The CDR3 coding sequence is TGTGCCACCAAGAGACAGGGGGCTAAGGAGCAGTACGTC. Amino acids: CATKRQGAKEQYV.